A single sample gave rise to the 10 T cell receptor beta chains below, sequenced in a study of OX40 agonist ivuxolimab in advanced cancers. Library construction relied on the immunoSEQ multiplex PCR assay. The clones in this table, taken by TCRdb from immuneACCESS, are in-frame only. Not every clone is retained; where verified, under half of the shortfall comes from an unresolved V gene, and the cause of the rest is unknown. The sample records roughly 97,000 clones, roughly 90% of which are singletons. Of the sample, around 5.5% is held by the ten largest clones. This specimen consisted of CD4+ or CD8+ T cells sorted from blood, obtained in a trial of the OX40 agonist ivuxolimab. Receptors originate from an adult with an advanced solid tumor such as melanoma, head and neck, liver or kidney cancer.

The chain recombines TRBV7-9 with TRBJ1-1; TRBD1 is a possible D gene (5 bases). Trimming shortened V by 5 bases and J by 4 bases, and 8 bases separated the two germline ends. Germline lookup yields CDR1 SEHNR and CDR2 FQNEAQ (reference sequence). The CDR3 totals 12 residues. For the CDR3, the DNA is TGTGCCAGCAGCCAGGGTATCACTGAAGCTTTCTTT. The encoded protein is CASSQGITEAFF.

The chain links TRBV7-9 to TRBJ2-6; possibly TRBD2 for D (5 bases). The CDR3 extends over 13 amino acids. The germline V gene has CDR1 SEHNR and CDR2 FQNEAQ (reference sequence). The germline V and J ends were trimmed by 6 bases and 4 bases, with 7 bases remaining between them. The CDR3 DNA reads TGTGCCAGCAGGCCGGGAGGGGCCAACGTCCTGACTTTC. Translation gives CASRPGGANVLTF.

On this clone: Germline is not matched at one junction end, which may reflect a read error. This chain uses TRBV7-6 with TRBJ2-7; D remains unclear. This CDR3 region has 17 residues. The germline V gene has CDR1 SGHVS and CDR2 FNYEAQ. This CDR3 reads CASSLALARSLSDEQYF. As DNA, the CDR3 is TGTGCCAGCAGTTTAGCTCTCGCCAGGTCCCTAAGTGACGAGCAGTACTTC.

The chain combines TRBV30 with TRBJ1-3; D might be TRBD1 (5 bases). With 2 bases removed from V and 7 bases from J, the gap between germline ends came to 15 bases. The CDR3 totals 14 residues. The germline gives CDR1 GTSNPN, CDR2 SVGIG (reference sequence). The CDR3 protein is CAWSKRGTRNTIYF. For the CDR3, the DNA is TGTGCCTGGAGTAAGCGGGGCACTAGGAACACCATATATTTT.

For this clone: At one end the junction does not follow the germline gene, possibly because of a read error. This sequence joins TRBV7-7 and TRBJ2-1; D is possibly TRBD1 or TRBD2 (5 bases each). This CDR3 has 13 residues. Germline V gene sequence: CDR1 SSHAT, CDR2 FNYEAQ (reference sequence). CDR3 sequence reads: CASSLDNGGEQFF. CDR3 DNA: TGTGCTAGCAGCTTAGACAATGGGGGTGAGCAGTTCTTC.

V is TRBV4-2 and J is TRBJ2-3; D gene uncertain. The CDR3 is 13 amino acids. The V end was cut by 0 bases, the J end by 5 bases, with 6 bases between. Germline V gives CDR1 LGHNA, CDR2 YNFKEQ. This CDR3 reads CASSQDVGDTQYF. The CDR3 DNA reads as TGTGCCAGCAGCCAAGATGTGGGAGATACGCAGTATTTT.

This rearrangement joins TRBV9 to TRBJ2-1; 11 bases line up with TRBD2. Germline CDR1 is SGDLS and CDR2 is YYNGEE. V gave up 1 base and J gave up 0 bases; unmatched junction bases: 9. This CDR3 is built from 19 residues. DNA of the CDR3: TGTGCCAGCAGCGTAAGTCTAGCGGGGGGACTCCGCTCCTACAATGAGCAGTTCTTC. Its protein is CASSVSLAGGLRSYNEQFF.

The chain couples TRBV11-3 to TRBJ2-2, with D possibly matching TRBD1 (6 bases). The CDR3 consists of 15 residues. From germline, CDR1 is SGHNT and CDR2 YENEEA. V lost 4 bases to trimming and J lost 4 bases, with 13 bases between them. The CDR3 nucleotides read TGTGCCAGCAGCTCCCACAGGGCGACCACCGGGGAGCTGTTTTTT. Translated, it gives CASSSHRATTGELFF.

The chain employs TRBV19 and TRBJ2-1, with 8 bases fitting TRBD2. The junction had 16 bases not matched to a gene; V was cut back by 5 bases and J by 10 bases. The CDR3 is made up of 16 amino acids. CDR1 is LNHDA and CDR2 is SQIVND in the germline V gene (reference sequence). CDR3 sequence: CASSQAWTGGQREQFF. The CDR3 nucleotides read TGTGCCAGTAGTCAGGCGTGGACGGGGGGGCAGCGGGAGCAGTTCTTC.

The rearrangement uses TRBV5-1 and TRBJ2-7; 8 bases agree with TRBD2. The CDR3 is 14 amino acids. Germline V gene lookup returns CDR1 SGHRS and CDR2 YFSETQ. Unmatched junction bases numbered 4, after V lost 5 bases and J lost 0 bases. CDR3 sequence (DNA): TGCGCCAGCAGGGGCGGGGGGAACTCCTACGAGCAGTACTTC. Encoded protein: CASRGGGNSYEQYF.